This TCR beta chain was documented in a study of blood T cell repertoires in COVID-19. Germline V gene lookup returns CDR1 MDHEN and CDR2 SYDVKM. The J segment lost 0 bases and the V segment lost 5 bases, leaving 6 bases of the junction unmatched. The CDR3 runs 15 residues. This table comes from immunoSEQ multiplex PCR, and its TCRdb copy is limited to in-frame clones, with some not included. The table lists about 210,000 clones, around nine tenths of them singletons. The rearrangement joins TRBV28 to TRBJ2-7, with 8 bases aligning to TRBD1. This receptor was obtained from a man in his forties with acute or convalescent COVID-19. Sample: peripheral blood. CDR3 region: CASSRPGGGSYEQYF. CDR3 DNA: TGTGCCAGCAGTCGTCCAGGGGGCGGCTCCTACGAGCAGTACTTC. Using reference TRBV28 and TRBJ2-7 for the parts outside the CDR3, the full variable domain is DVKVTQSSRYLVKRTGEKVFLECVQDMDHENMFWYRQDPGLGLRLIYFSYDVKMKEKGDIPEGYSVSREKKERFSLILESASTNQTSMYLCASSRPGGGSYEQYFGPGTRLTVT.